This T cell receptor beta chain was captured by sequencing in a study of vaccination effects on CD4 cells after COVID-19. Study-level background: Participants received two doses of either the BNT162b2 or mRNA-1273 vaccine. General study points: After vaccination of healthy people, only 1 of 255 vaccine-induced clones cross-reacted with common cold coronaviruses. Few convalescent patients, and no early post-infection timepoints, were available to the study.

Concerning this clone itself: Antigen specificity is unknown.

Before sequencing took place, the ViraFEST assay used viral peptide pools to expand antigen-specific CD4+ T cells. Culturing for about 10 days preceded CD4+ T cell isolation. Nucleocapsid antibodies stayed negative before and after vaccination, showing no earlier SARS-CoV-2 infection. The assay was immunoSEQ multiplex PCR, and TCRdb's table has in-frame clones only and misses some. Found here are around 45,000 clones, 70% to 80% of them singletons; the top ten hold 10% to 11%. The CDR3 runs 18 residues. The V segment lost 1 base and the J segment 5 bases; nucleotides outside the gene matches: 11. Germline CDR1 reads SGHTA; CDR2 reads FQGNSA.

This specimen consisted of CD4+ T cells from PBMCs cultured with SARS-CoV-2 spike peptides, obtained before COVID-19 vaccination. This TCR derives from a human donor who received a COVID-19 vaccine. The chain links TRBV7-2 to TRBJ2-2; TRBD2 agrees at 9 bases. Here the CDR3 DNA reads TGTGCCAGCAGCTTAGTTCCTAGCGGGGCTGCCGTGACCGGGGAGCTGTTTTTT. Translation gives CASSLVPSGAAVTGELFF.